This T cell receptor (beta chain) emerged from a study of cytomegalovirus exposure and HLA in healthy donors. Study in general: Later, an analysis reported that the 130 or so validation repertoires had used the same platform as the roughly 660 first-cohort repertoires. General study findings and limits: Reported results showed that the classifier diagnosed cytomegalovirus status with high specificity and sensitivity. Whilst most TCR sequences proved rare, a subset of public TCRs occurred across many donors.

The protocol was immunoSEQ multiplex PCR, while the TCRdb copy is restricted to in-frame clones and leaves out a portion. The sample holds approximately 98,000 clones, around 85% seen once. Looked up from germline, CDR1 is MNHEY and CDR2 is SMNVEV (reference sequence). The CDR3 sequence is 11 residues long. The V end was cut by 5 bases, the J end by 7 bases, with 6 bases between. Among the 90 to 150 subjects of the validation cohort, separate from the 666-subject first cohort, were the donors. This clone was picked up a small number of times. Its specificity is unknown. Sequencing used PBMCs. This chain links TRBV27 with TRBJ1-5; no clear D. The receptor comes from a woman aged 18 to 35 in good health and CMV-seronegative. The CDR3, as DNA: TGTGCCAGCAGTCCCGGGCAGCCCCAGCATTTT. It yields the protein CASSPGQPQHF.